This T cell receptor beta chain was identified during a study of CXCR3-negative and CXCR3-positive naive CD8 T cells. Regarding the study as a whole: Researchers report that CXCR3-positive naive cells carry more hydrophobic TRB CDR3s than CXCR3-negative naive cells.

The TRB libraries of cDNA were built by UMI-labeled 5' RACE. TCRdb reprocessed the 5' RACE reads; each CDR3 protein has one entry and no DNA is given. Seen in this sample are roughly 110,000 distinct CDR3 sequences; the ten most common clones hold 0.35% to 0.4%. In the case of this clonotype: Its antigen remains unknown.

This CDR3 region has 12 residues. The germline gives CDR1 DFQATT, CDR2 SNEGSKA (reference sequence). The chain has TRBV20-1 and TRBJ1-1. The sample taken for sequencing was naive CXCR3+ CD8+ T cells from blood. Regarding subset: CD45RO-CCR7+CD27+CD95- naive CD8+ T cells expressing CXCR3 (TNR3+). This clonotype originated in a human donor in good health. Some clones in this sample may be carry-over from other donors' samples. CDR3 region: CSASSRETEAFF.